This TCR beta chain derives from a study of control samples from healthy donors and cancer patients. Profiled with immunoSEQ multiplex PCR; TCRdb holds only in-frame clones, not every one. The table has around 95,000 clones, roughly 87% seen once; the top ten hold 15% to 20%. The CDR3 has 14 residues. Trimming pared 6 bases from V and 4 bases from J, leaving 15 bases between. The V gene's germline CDR1 is LNHDA and CDR2 SQIVND (reference sequence). The sample comprised blood. The receptor comes from a woman in her forties or fifties in good health. This sequence joins TRBV19 and TRBJ1-2; D possibly corresponds to TRBD1 (5 bases). This CDR3 reads CASSLGDTIYGYTF. The CDR3 nucleotides are TGTGCCAGTAGCCTGGGGGATACAATCTATGGCTACACCTTC.